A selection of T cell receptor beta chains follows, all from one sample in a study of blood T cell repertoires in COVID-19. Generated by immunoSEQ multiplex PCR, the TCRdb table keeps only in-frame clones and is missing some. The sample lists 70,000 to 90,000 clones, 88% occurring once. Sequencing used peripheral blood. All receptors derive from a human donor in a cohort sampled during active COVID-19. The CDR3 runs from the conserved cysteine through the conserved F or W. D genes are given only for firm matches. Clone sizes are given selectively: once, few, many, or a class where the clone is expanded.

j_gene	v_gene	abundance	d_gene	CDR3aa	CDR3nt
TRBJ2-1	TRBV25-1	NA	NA	CASGLNVINEQFF	TGTGCCAGCGGCCTGAATGTGATCAATGAGCAGTTCTTC
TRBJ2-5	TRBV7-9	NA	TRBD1	CASSAGTGRQETQYF	TGTGCCAGCAGCGCCGGGACAGGACGGCAAGAGACCCAGTACTTC
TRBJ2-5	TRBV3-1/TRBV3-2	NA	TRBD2	CASRRREGETQYF	TGTGCCAGCAGGAGACGGGAGGGAGAGACCCAGTACTTC
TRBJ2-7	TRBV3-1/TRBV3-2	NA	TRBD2	CASSQEGGFGYEQYF	TGTGCCAGCAGCCAAGAGGGAGGGTTTGGCTACGAGCAGTACTTC
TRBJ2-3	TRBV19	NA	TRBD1	CASSTTGATTDTQYF	TGTGCCAGTAGTACGACAGGGGCCACCACAGATACGCAGTATTTT
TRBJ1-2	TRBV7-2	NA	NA	CASSLDGGGTNYGYTF	TGTGCCAGCAGCTTAGACGGCGGGGGCACTAACTATGGCTACACCTTC
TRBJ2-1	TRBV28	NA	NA	CASSQDGGYNEQFF	TGTGCCAGCAGTCAGGACGGGGGATACAATGAGCAGTTCTTC
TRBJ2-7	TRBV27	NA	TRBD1	CASSSLSDRVNEQYF	TGTGCCAGCAGTTCCCTCTCGGACAGGGTTAACGAGCAGTACTTC
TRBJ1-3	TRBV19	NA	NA	CASSIGGLRNTIYF	TGTGCCAGTAGTATTGGCGGTCTCCGGAACACCATATATTTT
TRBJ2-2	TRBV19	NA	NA	CASSNRGGTNTGELFF	TGTGCCAGTAGTAATCGAGGAGGTACGAACACCGGGGAGCTGTTTTTT
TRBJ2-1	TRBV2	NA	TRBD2	CASSAEREVYNEQFF	TGTGCCAGCAGCGCAGAGCGGGAGGTCTACAATGAGCAGTTCTTC
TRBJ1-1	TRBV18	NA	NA	CASSTGSQGNTEAFF	TGTGCCAGCTCAACCGGCTCTCAGGGTAACACTGAAGCTTTCTTT
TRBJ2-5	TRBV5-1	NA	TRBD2	CASSATSGVQETQYF	TGCGCCAGCAGCGCCACTAGCGGAGTCCAAGAGACCCAGTACTTC
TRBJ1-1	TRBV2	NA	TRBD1	CASSGTGLGEAFF	TGTGCCAGCAGTGGGACAGGGTTGGGAGAAGCTTTCTTT
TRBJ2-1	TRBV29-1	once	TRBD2	CSVVRTSHRSYNEQFF	TGCAGCGTTGTTCGGACTAGCCATCGCTCCTACAATGAGCAGTTCTTC
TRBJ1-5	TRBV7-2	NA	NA	CASSLGPGADQPQHF	TGTGCCAGCAGCTTAGGGCCAGGGGCCGATCAGCCCCAGCATTTT
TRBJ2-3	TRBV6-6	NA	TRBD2	CASSHLAGGTDTQYF	TGTGCCAGCAGTCATCTAGCGGGGGGCACAGATACGCAGTATTTT
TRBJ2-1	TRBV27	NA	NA	CASSQGDEQFF	TGTGCCAGCAGCCAGGGCGATGAGCAGTTCTTC
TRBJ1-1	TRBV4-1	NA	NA	CASSQGQDRREAFF	TGCGCCAGCAGCCAAGGACAGGACCGACGTGAAGCTTTCTTT
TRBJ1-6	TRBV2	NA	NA	CASRESGTYNSPLHF	TGTGCCAGCAGAGAATCCGGGACATATAATTCACCCCTCCACTTT
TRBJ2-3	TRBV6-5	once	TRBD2	CASGTASGADTQYF	TGTGCCAGCGGTACGGCTAGCGGGGCAGATACGCAGTATTTT
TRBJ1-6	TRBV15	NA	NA	CATSRGHSDSPLHF	TGTGCCACCAGCAGGGGACATTCGGATTCACCCCTCCACTTT
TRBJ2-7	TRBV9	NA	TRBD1	CASNGQGAEEQYF	TGTGCCAGCAATGGACAGGGGGCTGAAGAGCAGTACTTC
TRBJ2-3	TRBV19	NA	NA	CASSGQANTDTQYF	TGTGCCAGTAGTGGTCAGGCAAACACAGATACGCAGTATTTT
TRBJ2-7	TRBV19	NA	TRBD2	CASSIGGGPYEQYF	TGTGCCAGTAGTATAGGGGGAGGGCCGTACGAGCAGTACTTC
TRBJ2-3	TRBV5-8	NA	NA	CASSLTDTQYF	TGTGCCAGCAGCCTCACAGATACGCAGTATTTT
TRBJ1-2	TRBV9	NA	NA	CASTLKGGYYGYTF	TGTGCCAGCACCCTAAAGGGAGGCTACTATGGCTACACCTTC
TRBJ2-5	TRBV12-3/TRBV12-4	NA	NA	CASRPSREETQYF	TGTGCCAGCAGGCCCTCACGGGAGGAGACCCAGTACTTC
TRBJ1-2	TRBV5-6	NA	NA	CASSYGPEARSGYTF	TGTGCCAGCAGCTACGGCCCGGAGGCGAGATCCGGCTACACCTTC
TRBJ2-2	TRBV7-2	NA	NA	CASSLVAGWFGELFF	TGTGCCAGCAGCTTAGTGGCAGGTTGGTTCGGGGAGCTGTTTTTT
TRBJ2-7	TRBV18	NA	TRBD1	CASSPWLTGGITYEQYF	TGTGCCAGCTCACCATGGCTCACAGGGGGCATAACCTACGAGCAGTACTTC
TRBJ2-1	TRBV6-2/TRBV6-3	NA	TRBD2	CASSYKGTSGRDEQFF	TGTGCCAGCAGTTACAAAGGGACTAGCGGGAGAGATGAGCAGTTCTTC
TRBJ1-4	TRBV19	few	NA	CASSITRTNEKLFF	TGTGCCAGTAGTATAACGAGGACTAATGAAAAACTGTTTTTT
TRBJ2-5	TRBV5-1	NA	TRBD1	CASSLGTGNLETQYF	TGCGCCAGCAGCTTGGGGACAGGGAATTTAGAGACCCAGTACTTC
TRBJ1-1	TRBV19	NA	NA	CASSAGYVNTEAFF	TGTGCCAGTTCGGCAGGGTACGTGAACACTGAAGCTTTCTTT
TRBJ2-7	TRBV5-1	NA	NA	CASSPGLYYEQYF	TGCGCCAGCAGCCCGGGACTCTACTACGAGCAGTACTTC